Listed below are T cell receptor beta chains from one sample, sequenced in a study of metastatic and nonmetastatic thyroid tumors. TCRdb re-analyzed the PCR reads through MiXCR. The profile shows approximately 86,000 clones, around 12% of them singletons. The sample consisted of tumor tissue. These receptors all come from a female donor with papillary thyroid cancer or a benign thyroid nodule (not recorded which). Some clones in this sample may be carry-over from other donors' samples. Both conserved end residues are part of each CDR3. The order of the fields is V gene, D gene, J gene, clone size, CDR3 DNA, CDR3 protein. A D gene is named only where the DNA matches it firmly. For some rows the clone size is stated as once, few or many, or as a class when expanded; others skip it.

V gene: TRBV7-6; D gene: NA; J gene: TRBJ2-1; clone size: many; CDR3 DNA: TGTGCCAGCAGCTCACTCAATGAGCAGTTCTTC; CDR3 protein: CASSSLNEQFF
V gene: TRBV12-3/TRBV12-4; D gene: TRBD1; J gene: TRBJ2-1; clone size: many; CDR3 DNA: TGTGCCAGCAGGACTGACAGGGCGCGCGCCTACAATGAGCAGTTCTTC; CDR3 protein: CASRTDRARAYNEQFF
V gene: TRBV28; D gene: NA; J gene: TRBJ2-3; clone size: many; CDR3 DNA: TGTGCCAGCAGTAGGGACTCCATCACAGATACGCAGTATTTT; CDR3 protein: CASSRDSITDTQYF
V gene: TRBV24-1; D gene: TRBD2; J gene: TRBJ2-2; clone size: many; CDR3 DNA: TGTGCCACCAGGGGGACTAGCGGGCCAACGAACACCGGGGAGCTGTTTTTT; CDR3 protein: CATRGTSGPTNTGELFF
V gene: TRBV7-2; D gene: TRBD1; J gene: TRBJ2-7; clone size: many; CDR3 DNA: TGTGCCAGCAGCTTAACAGGGGGGTCCTACGAGCAGTACTTC; CDR3 protein: CASSLTGGSYEQYF
V gene: TRBV7-9; D gene: NA; J gene: TRBJ2-3; clone size: many; CDR3 DNA: TGTGCCAGCAGCTTTGGCGCCAGAAGCACAGATACGCAGTATTTT; CDR3 protein: CASSFGARSTDTQYF
V gene: TRBV7-9; D gene: NA; J gene: TRBJ2-1; clone size: many; CDR3 DNA: TGTGCCAGCAGCTCCCCGGATAAGGGGGGGTTCTTC; CDR3 protein: CASSSPDKGGFF
V gene: TRBV18; D gene: TRBD1; J gene: TRBJ2-1; clone size: many; CDR3 DNA: TGTGCCAGCTCACCAATAGGGACAGTTCTTTACAATGAGCAGTTCTTC; CDR3 protein: CASSPIGTVLYNEQFF
V gene: TRBV20-1; D gene: TRBD1; J gene: TRBJ2-5; clone size: NA; CDR3 DNA: TGCAGTGCTAGTTCCGGGACAGGGTACCAAGAGACCCAGTACTTC; CDR3 protein: CSASSGTGYQETQYF
V gene: TRBV20-1; D gene: NA; J gene: TRBJ2-1; clone size: NA; CDR3 DNA: TGCAGTGCGGAAGGGGACCGTGGGGGAGGGGGTTTTGGGAGTGAGCAGTTCTTC; CDR3 protein: CSAEGDRGGGGFGSEQFF
V gene: TRBV6-5; D gene: TRBD2; J gene: TRBJ2-7; clone size: NA; CDR3 DNA: TGTGCCAGCAGTTACTCCGAGGATCGGACTAGCGGGAGATCCGAGAAGTACTTC; CDR3 protein: CASSYSEDRTSGRSEKYF
V gene: TRBV2; D gene: NA; J gene: TRBJ2-3; clone size: many; CDR3 DNA: TGTGCCAGCCCGTCCAGGGCCGATACGCAGTATTTT; CDR3 protein: CASPSRADTQYF
V gene: TRBV5-1; D gene: NA; J gene: TRBJ2-2; clone size: many; CDR3 DNA: TGCGCCAGCAGCTTGATCGGGGGGCGCGCGGGCACCGGGGAGCTGTTTTTT; CDR3 protein: CASSLIGGRAGTGELFF
V gene: TRBV6-1; D gene: NA; J gene: TRBJ1-5; clone size: many; CDR3 DNA: TGTGCCAGCAGTTCGGGGACAACTGGCAATCAGCCCCAGCATTTT; CDR3 protein: CASSSGTTGNQPQHF
V gene: TRBV14; D gene: NA; J gene: TRBJ1-4; clone size: NA; CDR3 DNA: TGTGCCAGCAGTCAGAAAGGGCCCTTTGATCGAAAACTGTTTTTT; CDR3 protein: CASSQKGPFDRKLFF
V gene: TRBV20-1; D gene: NA; J gene: TRBJ1-5; clone size: many; CDR3 DNA: TGCAGTGCCCGGTGGGAGGGGCTTACGCAGCCCCAGCATTTT; CDR3 protein: CSARWEGLTQPQHF
V gene: TRBV6-1; D gene: NA; J gene: TRBJ1-5; clone size: NA; CDR3 DNA: TGTGCCAGCAGTGAAGGGCGGGTTCAGCTCCGGCATTTT; CDR3 protein: CASSEGRVQLRHF
V gene: TRBV5-1; D gene: NA; J gene: TRBJ2-5; clone size: many; CDR3 DNA: TGCGCCAGCAGCTTGGGACTAGAGACCCAGTACTTC; CDR3 protein: CASSLGLETQYF
V gene: TRBV7-3; D gene: TRBD1; J gene: TRBJ2-1; clone size: many; CDR3 DNA: TGTGTCAGCAGCTTAAGGGGACAGTCGAGCTCCTACAATGAGCAGTTCTTC; CDR3 protein: CVSSLRGQSSSYNEQFF
V gene: TRBV14; D gene: TRBD1; J gene: TRBJ1-1; clone size: NA; CDR3 DNA: TGTGCCAGCAGCCTGACAGGGCTCGACGCTGAAGCTTTCTTT; CDR3 protein: CASSLTGLDAEAFF
V gene: TRBV2; D gene: TRBD1; J gene: TRBJ1-5; clone size: many; CDR3 DNA: TGTGCCAGCAGAGGACAGGGCGGTCAGCCCCAGCATTTT; CDR3 protein: CASRGQGGQPQHF
V gene: TRBV11-2; D gene: TRBD2; J gene: TRBJ2-7; clone size: many; CDR3 DNA: TGTGCCAGCAGCATGGGACGGACTAGCGTCTCCTACGAGCAGTACTTC; CDR3 protein: CASSMGRTSVSYEQYF
V gene: TRBV15; D gene: TRBD1; J gene: TRBJ2-7; clone size: many; CDR3 DNA: TGTGCCACCAGCAGGTGGACAGGAGAGAGGGACGAGCAGTACTTC; CDR3 protein: CATSRWTGERDEQYF
V gene: TRBV11-1; D gene: TRBD2; J gene: TRBJ2-7; clone size: many; CDR3 DNA: TGTGCCAGCAGCTCTCTTCTAGCGGGATCCCGTAACGAGCAGTACTTC; CDR3 protein: CASSSLLAGSRNEQYF
V gene: TRBV19; D gene: NA; J gene: TRBJ1-4; clone size: NA; CDR3 DNA: TGTGCCAGTAGTGTTGACAGGCTGACTAATGAAAAACTGTTTTTT; CDR3 protein: CASSVDRLTNEKLFF
V gene: TRBV6-1; D gene: NA; J gene: TRBJ1-1; clone size: many; CDR3 DNA: TGTGCCAGCAGTGCCCGACAGGAATTAAACACTGAAGCTTTCTTT; CDR3 protein: CASSARQELNTEAFF
V gene: TRBV2; D gene: NA; J gene: TRBJ1-2; clone size: many; CDR3 DNA: TGTGCCAGCTCCCGGGGGACTGTAAACTATGGCTACACCTTC; CDR3 protein: CASSRGTVNYGYTF
V gene: TRBV6-1; D gene: TRBD1; J gene: TRBJ1-5; clone size: many; CDR3 DNA: TGTGCCAGCAGGACAGGGGTCAATCAGCCCCAGCATTTT; CDR3 protein: CASRTGVNQPQHF
V gene: TRBV2; D gene: NA; J gene: TRBJ2-3; clone size: many; CDR3 DNA: TGTGCCAGCAGTGGGGGGACGTGGGGCACAGATACGCAGTATTTT; CDR3 protein: CASSGGTWGTDTQYF
V gene: TRBV6-1; D gene: NA; J gene: TRBJ1-1; clone size: many; CDR3 DNA: TGTGCCAGCAGTGATAGGCTTAGTAGGACTGAAGCTTTCTTT; CDR3 protein: CASSDRLSRTEAFF
V gene: TRBV12-5; D gene: TRBD1; J gene: TRBJ2-2; clone size: many; CDR3 DNA: TGTGCTAGTGGTTTGGCGACAGGACAGGGGACCGGGGAGCTGTTTTTT; CDR3 protein: CASGLATGQGTGELFF
V gene: TRBV7-9; D gene: NA; J gene: TRBJ2-2; clone size: many; CDR3 DNA: TGTGCCAGCAGCTTAGGCTCCATTCCCGGGGAGCTGTTTTTT; CDR3 protein: CASSLGSIPGELFF
V gene: TRBV6-1; D gene: NA; J gene: TRBJ2-3; clone size: many; CDR3 DNA: TGTGCCAGCACCCGGGGGGCGTCGGGCACAGATACGCAGTATTTT; CDR3 protein: CASTRGASGTDTQYF
V gene: TRBV27; D gene: NA; J gene: TRBJ2-6; clone size: many; CDR3 DNA: TGTGCCAGCAGTTGGCTGGCCGGGGCCAACGTCCTGACTTTC; CDR3 protein: CASSWLAGANVLTF
V gene: TRBV11-2; D gene: TRBD1; J gene: TRBJ1-1; clone size: NA; CDR3 DNA: TGTGCCAGCAGCTTGACAGGGGTGTCCGTGAGCACTGAAGCTTTCTTT; CDR3 protein: CASSLTGVSVSTEAFF
V gene: TRBV19; D gene: NA; J gene: TRBJ2-1; clone size: many; CDR3 DNA: TGTGCCAGTTGTTCTGGGGCCAAGTACAATGAGCAGTTCTTC; CDR3 protein: CASCSGAKYNEQFF
V gene: TRBV5-1; D gene: TRBD1; J gene: TRBJ2-2; clone size: many; CDR3 DNA: TGCGCCAGCAGAGGGTATGGACAGGGGACCCCCGGGGAGCTGTTTTTT; CDR3 protein: CASRGYGQGTPGELFF
V gene: TRBV11-3; D gene: NA; J gene: TRBJ1-1; clone size: many; CDR3 DNA: TGTGCCAGCAGCGATAGAGGGCTGGGCACTGAAGCTTTCTTT; CDR3 protein: CASSDRGLGTEAFF
V gene: TRBV3-1; D gene: NA; J gene: TRBJ2-5; clone size: NA; CDR3 DNA: TGTGCCAGCAGCCAAGGAGCCCCCGGGACCGGATTCGTAGAGACCCAGTACTTC; CDR3 protein: CASSQGAPGTGFVETQYF
V gene: TRBV5-5; D gene: TRBD2; J gene: TRBJ2-7; clone size: many; CDR3 DNA: TGTGCCAGCAGCTGGACTAGCGGGAGGGTTTACGAGCAGTACTTC; CDR3 protein: CASSWTSGRVYEQYF
V gene: TRBV20-1; D gene: TRBD2; J gene: TRBJ2-7; clone size: NA; CDR3 DNA: TGCAGTGCAACTCCGGGACTAGCTACACACGAGCAGTACTTC; CDR3 protein: CSATPGLATHEQYF
V gene: TRBV5-1; D gene: NA; J gene: TRBJ1-2; clone size: many; CDR3 DNA: TGCGCCAGCAGCTTGAATTCCAAGACTAACTATGGCTACACCTTC; CDR3 protein: CASSLNSKTNYGYTF
V gene: TRBV7-8; D gene: TRBD1; J gene: TRBJ1-2; clone size: NA; CDR3 DNA: TGTGCCAGCAGCCCAAAAAGGACAGGGGGCTATGGCTACACCTTC; CDR3 protein: CASSPKRTGGYGYTF
V gene: TRBV5-4; D gene: TRBD2; J gene: TRBJ2-1; clone size: many; CDR3 DNA: TGTGCCAGCAGCTTGGCTAGCGGGAGGGCCAGTGAGCAGTTCTTC; CDR3 protein: CASSLASGRASEQFF
V gene: TRBV2; D gene: NA; J gene: TRBJ1-4; clone size: many; CDR3 DNA: TGTGCCAGCCGTTGGGGAACTAATGAAAAACTGTTTTTT; CDR3 protein: CASRWGTNEKLFF